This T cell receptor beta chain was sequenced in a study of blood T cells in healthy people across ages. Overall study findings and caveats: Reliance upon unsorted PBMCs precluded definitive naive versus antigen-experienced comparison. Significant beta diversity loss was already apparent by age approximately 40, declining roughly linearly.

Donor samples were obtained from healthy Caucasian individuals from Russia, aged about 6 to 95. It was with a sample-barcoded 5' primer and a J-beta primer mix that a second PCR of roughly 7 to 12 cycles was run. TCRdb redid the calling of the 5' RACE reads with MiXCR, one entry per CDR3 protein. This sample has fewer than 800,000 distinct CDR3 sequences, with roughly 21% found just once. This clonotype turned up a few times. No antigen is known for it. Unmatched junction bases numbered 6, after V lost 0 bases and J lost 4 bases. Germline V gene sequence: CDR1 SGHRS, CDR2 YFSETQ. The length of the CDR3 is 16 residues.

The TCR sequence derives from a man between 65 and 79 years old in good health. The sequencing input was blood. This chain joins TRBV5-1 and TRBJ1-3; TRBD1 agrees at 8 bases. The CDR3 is CASSLDGTGGGNTIYF. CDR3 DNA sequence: TGCGCCAGCAGCTTGGATGGGACAGGAGGGGGAAACACCATATATTTT. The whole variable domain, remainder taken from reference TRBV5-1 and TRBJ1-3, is KAGVTQTPRYLIKTRGQQVTLSCSPISGHRSVSWYQQTPGQGLQFLFEYFSETQRNKGNFPGRFSGRQFSNSRSEMNVSTLELGDSALYLCASSLDGTGGGNTIYFGEGSWLTVV.